This T cell receptor (beta chain) stems from a study of identical twins. Each cDNA held unique molecular identifiers, and template switching gave it a universal primer site. TCRdb called the 5' RACE reads again in MiXCR, with one record for every CDR3 protein. The repertoire holds 210,000 or so distinct CDR3 sequences, with around 6.8% as singletons. The study's findings and limits: Twins showed weaker excess sharing in their beta out-of-frame sequences. Partial confounding of zero-insertion analyses by invariant MAIT and iNKT cells was possible.

The CDR3 runs to 13 residues. J lost 6 bases, V lost 2 bases, and 2 bases had no gene match. Concerning this clonotype: Its antigen is as yet unknown.

The sample was also reused in another study, on yellow fever vaccine responses in identical twins.

Input material: memory (CD45RO+) T cells sorted from blood. This chain joins TRBV12-3 or TRBV12-4 and TRBJ2-3; 7 bases align to TRBD1. The TCR originated in a woman between 18 and 29 years old in good health. The CDR3 coding sequence is TGTGCCAGCAGTTTAAGACAGGGCGATACGCAGTATTTT. Translating it yields CASSLRQGDTQYF.